Sequencing of this T cell receptor beta chain was carried out in a study of OX40 agonist ivuxolimab in advanced cancers. A note on the overall study: Ivuxolimab was an agonistic, fully human IgG2 monoclonal antibody directed against OX40 (CD134), a costimulatory receptor. The dose-escalation cohort was roughly 80% male with a mean age of around 62 years, ranging from roughly 20 to 80. Patients were allowed to have had prior anti-PD-1, anti-PD-L1 or anti-CTLA-4 therapy, and approximately 41% of the dose-escalation patients had previously received checkpoint inhibitors. The point of sequencing TCRbeta in the periphery was to test whether ivuxolimab changed TCR sequence diversity and drove clonal T-cell expansion. The paper reports the monotherapy dose-escalation portion (N = 52 patients) of the phase I ivuxolimab trial. Of the roughly 53 patients in dose escalation, 19 had hepatocellular carcinoma, roughly 15 had melanoma, 9 had renal cell carcinoma and 9 had head and neck cancer. Three dose-escalation patients achieved partial responses, one with hepatocellular carcinoma and two with cutaneous melanoma. Intravenous ivuxolimab was administered to patients every 2 weeks at six dose levels: 0.01, 0.1, 0.3, 1.5, 3 and 10 mg/kg.

The trial excluded patients who had a history of autoimmune disease or who were on systemic immunosuppression. Peripheral blood for TCR sequencing was collected from all dose cohorts at baseline, on cycle 4 day 1, and on cycle 7 day 1. Samples were obtained from an open-label, multicenter, first-in-human phase I dose-escalation trial of ivuxolimab. Adults with locally advanced or metastatic melanoma, renal cell, hepatocellular, or head and neck squamous cell carcinoma were enrolled in the trial. Before TCR sequencing, CD4+ and CD8+ T cells were separately sorted from peripheral blood. CDR1 and CDR2 are read off the germline V gene (reference sequence) as SEHNR and FQNEAQ. The CDR3 covers 19 residues, taking in both the cysteine and the phenylalanine. Of all the DNA, just the CDR3 is kept, 57 bases in frame from base 1. V is reduced by 5 bases and J by 0 bases, leaving a spacing of 20 bases between them.

General conclusions and limits of the study: At doses of 0.1 to 3.0 mg/kg, clonal expansion of both CD4+ and CD8+ T cells in blood was seen between baseline and week 6. In the 0.1-3.0 mg/kg groups, partial responders had among the lowest normalized peripheral clonal expansion, particularly in CD8+ T cells. The antigen specificity of the clonally expanded peripheral T cells was not determined. Low levels of normalized T-cell clonal expansion were also seen in some nonresponding patients. After ivuxolimab, expanded clones were on average more numerous among CD8+ T cells than among CD4+ T cells.

Genomic DNA was isolated from the sorted cells so that the TCRbeta CDR3 region could be sequenced. The immunoSEQ Assay was used for sequencing of TCRbeta CDR3 regions. Sourced from immuneACCESS, this table was stored by TCRdb with only in-frame sequences that have V and J called. A share of the clones is absent; for the studies checked, an unresolved V gene accounts for under half, and the remainder has no known explanation. The sample data list around 85,000 clones, and 91% of these were observed just once. The top ten clones comprise roughly 8.9% of the sample. Points on this clone: The antigen it binds to is not known. There are no base qualities to consult, and no much larger clone falls within one base.

The chain is encoded by TRBV7-9 joined to TRBJ1-6; the D gene is perhaps TRBD1, on 6 matching bases. The sequencing used CD4+ or CD8+ T cells sorted from blood, collected in a trial of the OX40 agonist ivuxolimab. This TCR derives from an adult with an advanced solid tumor such as melanoma, head and neck, liver or kidney cancer. The CDR3 protein: CASSTTRTEQSSYNSPLHF. The bases read TGTGCCAGCAGCACCACCCGGACAGAACAGAGCTCCTATAATTCACCCCTCCACTTT.